This T cell receptor (beta chain) was captured in a study of T cells expressing NK-cell markers. General study points: Topping the CD3+CD56-NKG2C+ fraction as well were these clonotypes, in a handful of donors.

Concerning this clonotype: As yet, its antigen is unknown.

The CDR3 has 11 residues. CDR1 is MDHEN, CDR2 SYDVKM, per germline. Reprocessing the 5' RACE reads, TCRdb reports a single entry for every CDR3 protein and omits DNA. The sample table includes 500,000 to 700,000 distinct CDR3 sequences. This rearrangement joins TRBV28 to TRBJ2-3. The sequence was collected from a man between 18 and 29 years old in good health. The sequencing sample was made of blood T cells: a sorted CD56 or NKG2C T cell subset, CD4+ or CD8+ T cells, or bulk PBMC T cells (not recorded which). The chain's CDR3 is CASSLGMKQYF.